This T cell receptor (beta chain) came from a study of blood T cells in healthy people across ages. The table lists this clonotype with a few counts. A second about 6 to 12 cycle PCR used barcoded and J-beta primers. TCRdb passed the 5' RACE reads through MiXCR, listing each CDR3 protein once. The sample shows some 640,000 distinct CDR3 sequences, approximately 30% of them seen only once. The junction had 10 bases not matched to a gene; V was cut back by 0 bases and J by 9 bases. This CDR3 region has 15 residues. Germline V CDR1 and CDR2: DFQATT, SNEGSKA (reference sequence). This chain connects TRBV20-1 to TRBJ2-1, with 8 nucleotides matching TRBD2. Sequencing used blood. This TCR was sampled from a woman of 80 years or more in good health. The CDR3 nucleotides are TGCAGTGCTAGAGAGGCCACGGGAGGGGGGGGTGAGCAGTTCTTC. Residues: CSAREATGGGGEQFF.